Listed below are T cell receptor beta chains from one sample, sequenced in a study of T-cell memory formation after mild COVID-19. One entry per CDR3 protein results from TCRdb running MiXCR on the 5' RACE reads. The sample holds fewer than 250,000 distinct CDR3 sequences; 27% are singletons and the top ten take over 9.5%. The sequencing input was PBMCs or a T cell subset sorted from them (not recorded which). These receptor sequences come from an adult woman who had mild COVID-19 (a few samples of this study predate the infection). Cell type and time point are not known. Both conserved end residues are part of each CDR3. Fields, in order: J gene, D gene, V gene, CDR3 protein. D genes are given only for firm matches.

j_gene: TRBJ2-5
d_gene: .
v_gene: TRBV4-1
CDR3aa: CASSPNPGPQETQYF

j_gene: TRBJ2-7
d_gene: TRBD2
v_gene: TRBV9
CDR3aa: CASSDHGDLGGEQYF

j_gene: TRBJ2-7
d_gene: .
v_gene: TRBV9
CDR3aa: CASSPTVEAGYEQYF

j_gene: TRBJ2-5
d_gene: .
v_gene: TRBV11-3
CDR3aa: CASSIGLQETQYF

j_gene: TRBJ1-1
d_gene: .
v_gene: TRBV29-1
CDR3aa: CSVEGLRWDTEAFF

j_gene: TRBJ2-7
d_gene: .
v_gene: TRBV25-1
CDR3aa: CASSDEGRGEQYF

j_gene: TRBJ2-1
d_gene: TRBD2
v_gene: TRBV5-1
CDR3aa: CASSPLASGRNEQFF

j_gene: TRBJ1-4
d_gene: TRBD1
v_gene: TRBV5-1
CDR3aa: CASGQGGEKLFF

j_gene: TRBJ2-3
d_gene: .
v_gene: TRBV29-1
CDR3aa: CSVDFSVTDTQYF

j_gene: TRBJ2-5
d_gene: .
v_gene: TRBV6-1
CDR3aa: CASSEVQGVPGETQYF

j_gene: TRBJ2-3
d_gene: .
v_gene: TRBV6-5
CDR3aa: CASSYEQGRADTQYF

j_gene: TRBJ2-7
d_gene: .
v_gene: TRBV20-1
CDR3aa: CSAGPTSYEQYF

j_gene: TRBJ2-4
d_gene: .
v_gene: TRBV7-9
CDR3aa: CASSLARGNIQYF

j_gene: TRBJ2-1
d_gene: TRBD2
v_gene: TRBV9
CDR3aa: CASSLHPGLAGDEQFF

j_gene: TRBJ2-1
d_gene: .
v_gene: TRBV6-2/TRBV6-3
CDR3aa: CASSLPGVRSNEQFF

j_gene: TRBJ1-2
d_gene: .
v_gene: TRBV29-1
CDR3aa: CSVEESGGAHGYTF

j_gene: TRBJ2-1
d_gene: TRBD2
v_gene: TRBV3-1
CDR3aa: CASSQVSSGGNEQFF

j_gene: TRBJ2-7
d_gene: TRBD1
v_gene: TRBV19
CDR3aa: CASIRTGRREQYF

j_gene: TRBJ1-2
d_gene: .
v_gene: TRBV19
CDR3aa: CASSPTHRGNGYTF

j_gene: TRBJ2-5
d_gene: TRBD1
v_gene: TRBV5-5
CDR3aa: CASRYSWGLRAGQAVQETQYF

j_gene: TRBJ2-2
d_gene: .
v_gene: TRBV5-6
CDR3aa: CASSPGVAGELFF

j_gene: TRBJ1-1
d_gene: .
v_gene: TRBV29-1
CDR3aa: CSARRLNTEAFF

j_gene: TRBJ1-3
d_gene: .
v_gene: TRBV29-1
CDR3aa: CSARRQGAGNTIYF

j_gene: TRBJ2-7
d_gene: .
v_gene: TRBV2
CDR3aa: CASSEALRTRHEQYF

j_gene: TRBJ2-1
d_gene: .
v_gene: TRBV9
CDR3aa: CASSVDPRVDTNEQFF

j_gene: TRBJ2-1
d_gene: TRBD2
v_gene: TRBV29-1
CDR3aa: CSVRASGRVDNEQFF

j_gene: TRBJ2-1
d_gene: TRBD1
v_gene: TRBV12-3/TRBV12-4
CDR3aa: CASSQDRYNEQFF

j_gene: TRBJ1-3
d_gene: TRBD1
v_gene: TRBV29-1
CDR3aa: CSVELGQPRNTIYF

j_gene: TRBJ1-2
d_gene: .
v_gene: TRBV20-1
CDR3aa: CSAPRPGTHHPYGYTF

j_gene: TRBJ2-7
d_gene: TRBD2
v_gene: TRBV15
CDR3aa: CATSPTGLAAYEQYF

j_gene: TRBJ1-5
d_gene: .
v_gene: TRBV4-2
CDR3aa: CASSQGVDQPQHF

j_gene: TRBJ1-1
d_gene: .
v_gene: TRBV20-1
CDR3aa: CSAQKVPTAPEAFF

j_gene: TRBJ1-1
d_gene: TRBD1
v_gene: TRBV7-9
CDR3aa: CASTPTGENTEAFF

j_gene: TRBJ2-3
d_gene: TRBD2
v_gene: TRBV7-9
CDR3aa: CASSLGSSGSRTDTQYF

j_gene: TRBJ2-7
d_gene: .
v_gene: TRBV5-1
CDR3aa: CASSLGQSSSYEQYF

j_gene: TRBJ2-5
d_gene: .
v_gene: TRBV30
CDR3aa: CAWSSSRGWETQYF

j_gene: TRBJ1-6
d_gene: .
v_gene: TRBV3-1
CDR3aa: CASSQDSGRGSPLHF

j_gene: TRBJ2-7
d_gene: .
v_gene: TRBV12-3/TRBV12-4
CDR3aa: CASSLSEGEQYF

j_gene: TRBJ2-3
d_gene: TRBD2
v_gene: TRBV7-9
CDR3aa: CASSRGTSGTHADTQYF

j_gene: TRBJ2-2
d_gene: .
v_gene: TRBV5-1
CDR3aa: CASSAGQLDTGELFF

j_gene: TRBJ2-1
d_gene: TRBD1
v_gene: TRBV5-1
CDR3aa: CASSSGTGGYNEQFF